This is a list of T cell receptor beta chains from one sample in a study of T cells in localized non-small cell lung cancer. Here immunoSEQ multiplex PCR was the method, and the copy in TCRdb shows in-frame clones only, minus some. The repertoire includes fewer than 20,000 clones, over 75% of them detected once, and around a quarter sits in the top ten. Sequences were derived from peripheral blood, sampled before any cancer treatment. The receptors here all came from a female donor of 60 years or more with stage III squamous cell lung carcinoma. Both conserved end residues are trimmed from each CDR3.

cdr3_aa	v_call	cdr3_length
SGGQGADTEAF	TRBV29-1	11
ASSFYQETQY	TRBV7-9	10
ASRGYYEQY	TRBV28	9
ASSLYLAGAGEQF	TRBV28	13
ASTKTSGQETQY	TRBV19	12
AGQTGYDSPLH	TRBV6-6	11
ASGGQTYYGYT	TRBV6-6	11
ASSPPSAGTEAF	TRBV18	12
SATYIDTQY	TRBV20-1	9
ASSLRSVEGYGYT	TRBV5-4	13
ASSDPRLTKNIQY	TRBV2	13
AWGGGIKQY	TRBV30	9
ASSIGGGHQPQH	TRBV19	12
ASSLPHTGTGGYSPLH	TRBV7-4	16
ASHWTGRNEQF	TRBV2	11
ASSLRVSRADTQY	TRBV28	13
ASSIPGSQYYNEQF	TRBV19	14
ASSSSGRNTEAF	TRBV5-4	12
ASSWDRANYGYT	TRBV11-2	12
AWSVSWGGAGELF	TRBV30	13
ASSLRSGGLNEQF	TRBV7-3	13
ASSPQGAEGYT	TRBV18	11
ASSLGREGPRDTQY	TRBV11-2	14
ASRGRDSTNNEQF	TRBV6-5	13
ASSLGQIMNTEAF	TRBV11-2	13
ASSLEGGGAQDTQY	TRBV5-1	14
ATSRAGTEAF	TRBV15	10